Listed here are 32 T cell receptor beta chains from one sample, sequenced in a study of blood T cell repertoires in COVID-19 (dated by TCRdb to 2020 to 2022). Libraries came from the immunoSEQ multiplex PCR assay. Drawn from immuneACCESS, this table holds only the in-frame rearrangements with V and J called that TCRdb kept. Clones are partly lost; checked studies trace under half to an unresolved V gene and leave the rest unexplained. The sample has approximately 210,000 clones on record, approximately 81% of them singletons. Around 20% of the sample rests with the top ten. Sequencing input: peripheral blood. The receptors originated from a young man with active or convalescent COVID-19.

This clone has only a few counts. CDR3 in amino acids: CASSEGTVSGNTIYF. The CDR3 nucleotides read TGTGCCAGCAGTGAAGGGACAGTCTCTGGAAACACCATATATTTT. The chain links TRBV2 to TRBJ1-3; perhaps TRBD1 as D (6 bases). Trimming removed 1 base from V and 0 bases from J, with 7 bases in between. Looked up from germline, CDR1 is SNHLY and CDR2 is FYNNEI. There are 15 residues in the CDR3. Variable domain in full (rest from reference TRBV2 and TRBJ1-3): EPEVTQTPSHQVTQMGQEVILRCVPISNHLYFYWYRQILGQKVEFLVSFYNNEISEKSEIFDDQFSVERPDGSNFTLKIRSTKLEDSAMYFCASSEGTVSGNTIYFGEGSWLTVV.

V gene TRBV7-8 combines with J gene TRBJ2-1, with 7 bases matching TRBD2. V was pared by 3 bases and J by 2 bases, with 4 bases of the junction left unmatched. Germline V gives CDR1 SGHVS, CDR2 FQNEAQ. The CDR3 consists of 15 residues. The CDR3 here is CASSLAGVTYNEQFF. DNA of the CDR3: TGTGCCAGCAGCTTGGCGGGGGTTACCTACAATGAGCAGTTCTTC.

The chain combines TRBV27 with TRBJ2-1; weak D call: TRBD1 (5 bases). The V end lost 5 bases, the J end lost 7 bases, and 9 bases lay between the germline ends. There are 12 residues in the CDR3. Germline loops: CDR1 MNHEY, CDR2 SMNVEV (reference sequence). CDR3 bases: TGTGCCAGCAGTCCATCAGGGAATGAGCAGTTCTTC. It yields the protein CASSPSGNEQFF.

The rearrangement joins TRBV14 to TRBJ2-3, with 10 nucleotides matching TRBD2. The CDR3 is made up of 17 amino acids. V was pared by 4 bases and J by 1 base, with 8 bases of the junction left unmatched. CDR1 SGHDN and CDR2 FVKESK come from the germline V gene. DNA for the CDR3: TGTGCCAGCAGCCCCCATGTGACTAGCGGGCGCACAGATACGCAGTATTTT. This gives the protein CASSPHVTSGRTDTQYF.

The gene calls are TRBV11-2 and TRBJ2-7; TRBD2 aligns across 14 bases. V gave up 5 bases and J gave up 2 bases; unmatched junction bases: 8. The germline CDR1 and CDR2 sequences are SGHAT and FQNNGV. There are 17 residues in the CDR3. CDR3: CASSQTSGRAGTYEQYF. CDR3 nucleotides: TGTGCCAGCAGCCAGACTAGCGGGAGGGCTGGAACCTACGAGCAGTACTTC.

The DNA for the CDR3 is TGTGCCAGCAGTTTGGACGGAGGTCCGAACACCGGGGAGCTGTTTTTT. This codes for CASSLDGGPNTGELFF. The genes are TRBV6-5 and TRBJ2-2; tentative D call: TRBD2 (5 bases). Germline V gene data show CDR1 as MNHEY and CDR2 as SVGAGI. The CDR3 contains 16 residues. The V gene lost 4 bases and the J gene lost 0 bases, with 12 bases spanning the gap.

The rearrangement links TRBV7-2 to TRBJ2-6, with D tentatively TRBD1 (5 bases). The CDR3 consists of 17 residues. CDR1 SGHTA and CDR2 FQGNSA come from the germline V gene. The V end was cut by 1 base, the J end by 0 bases, with 10 bases between. CDR3 sequence: CASSLGPGYSGANVLTF. CDR3 DNA sequence: TGTGCCAGCAGCTTAGGACCAGGGTACTCTGGGGCCAACGTCCTGACTTTC.

V usage is TRBV5-1 and J usage is TRBJ1-1; D is ambiguous. The CDR3 sequence is 14 residues long. Trimming left V 3 bases short and J 5 bases short, with 14 bases between. Per the germline V gene, CDR1 is SGHRS and CDR2 is YFSETQ. CDR3 sequence: CASSSDTSGTEAFF. The CDR3 coding sequence is TGCGCCAGCAGCTCAGACACGTCGGGGACTGAAGCTTTCTTT. The full variable domain, its missing parts supplied by reference TRBV5-1 and TRBJ1-1, is KAGVTQTPRYLIKTRGQQVTLSCSPISGHRSVSWYQQTPGQGLQFLFEYFSETQRNKGNFPGRFSGRQFSNSRSEMNVSTLELGDSALYLCASSSDTSGTEAFFGQGTRLTVV.

The V call is TRBV6-2 or TRBV6-3, the J call TRBJ2-7, with 12 positions matching TRBD2. Looked up from germline, CDR1 is MNHEY and CDR2 is SVGEGT. This CDR3 spans 18 amino acids. The V segment lost 0 bases and the J segment 4 bases; nucleotides outside the gene matches: 10. CDR3 protein: CASSYSTSGGLDLYEQYF. The CDR3 nucleotides read TGTGCCAGCAGTTACTCGACTAGCGGGGGACTCGACCTGTACGAGCAGTACTTC.

CDR3 DNA: TGCGCCAGCAGCTTGGGGAGAGGGCTAAACGAGCAGTACTTC. Encoded protein: CASSLGRGLNEQYF. The chain links TRBV5-1 to TRBJ2-7, with D maybe TRBD2 (5 bases). CDR1 and CDR2 from the germline V gene are SGHRS and YFSETQ. V was cut by 0 bases and J by 5 bases, with 12 bases left in between. The CDR3 has 14 residues.

This clone was recorded a few times. The rearrangement links TRBV30 to TRBJ1-2, with a tentative D call TRBD1 (5 bases). Germline CDR1 is GTSNPN and CDR2 is SVGIG (reference sequence). V was cut by 4 bases and J by 4 bases, with 10 bases left in between. CDR3 length equals 12 residues. CDR3 residues: CAWTRDSYGYTF. CDR3 coding DNA: TGTGCCTGGACCAGAGACAGCTATGGCTACACCTTC.

This chain connects TRBV11-2 to TRBJ1-2; unclear D gene. The CDR3 runs to 14 residues. Trimming stripped 5 bases from V and 1 base from J, with 11 bases between. Germline CDR1 reads SGHAT; CDR2 reads FQNNGV. CDR3 region: CASSLSGINYGYTF. CDR3 in DNA: TGTGCCAGCAGCCTCTCCGGGATTAACTATGGCTACACCTTC.

The rearrangement uses TRBV18 and TRBJ2-6; the D is unclear. The CDR3 covers 13 residues. Germline values: CDR1 KGHSH, CDR2 LQKENI. The V gene lost 8 bases and the J gene lost 0 bases, with 5 bases spanning the gap. CDR3 amino acids: CASEFSGANVLTF. The CDR3 nucleotides are TGTGCCAGCGAGTTCTCTGGGGCCAACGTCCTGACTTTC.

CDR3 DNA sequence: TGTGCCAGCAGCCAAAGGGACAGATACGAGACCCAGTACTTC. Residues: CASSQRDRYETQYF. The V call is TRBV3-1 (or the pseudogene TRBV3-2), the J call TRBJ2-5; 7 bases are shared with TRBD1. The CDR3 contains 14 residues. Germline V lookup: CDR1 LGHDT, CDR2 YNNKEL (reference sequence). With V trimmed by 2 bases and J by 5 bases, 5 bases remained unmatched.

This chain connects TRBV9 to TRBJ1-4; tentatively, D is TRBD1 (5 bases). Germline V gene data show CDR1 as SGDLS and CDR2 as YYNGEE. This CDR3 has 15 amino acids. V lost 3 bases and J lost 0, with 9 bases in between. The CDR3 bases are TGTGCCAGCAGCGCCGGGGGGGCAACTAATGAAAAACTGTTTTTT. It specifies CASSAGGATNEKLFF.

This chain links TRBV7-9 with TRBJ1-1; 7 bases are shared with TRBD1. Trimming removed 7 bases from V and 5 bases from J; junction bases left unmatched: 10. Germline CDR1 is SEHNR and CDR2 is FQNEAQ (reference sequence). The CDR3 is made up of 14 amino acids. CDR3 region: CASILEGALTEAFF. The CDR3 DNA sequence: TGTGCCAGCATCTTGGAGGGGGCTCTGACTGAAGCTTTCTTT.

The chain couples TRBV9 to TRBJ2-7, with 7 bases identical to TRBD2. CDR3 length equals 15 residues. The V gene's germline CDR1 is SGDLS and CDR2 YYNGEE. Trimming at V came to 5 bases and at J to 0 bases, leaving 8 bases not matched to a gene. The CDR3 protein is CASSKRDSSSYEQYF. The CDR3 DNA sequence: TGTGCCAGCAGTAAGCGGGATTCGAGCTCCTACGAGCAGTACTTC.

The chain couples TRBV7-2 to TRBJ1-1; D perhaps matches TRBD1 (5 bases). The V end was cut by 6 bases, the J end by 5 bases, with 13 bases between. CDR3 length: 13 residues. Germline CDR1 SGHTA, CDR2 FQGNSA. The chain's CDR3 is CASRTARGTEAFF. CDR3 in DNA: TGTGCCAGCAGGACTGCCCGGGGGACTGAAGCTTTCTTT.

This chain connects TRBV11-2 to TRBJ1-1; 8 bases are a match to TRBD1. The CDR3 has 15 amino acids. Per germline, CDR1 SGHAT and CDR2 FQNNGV. Losses at the gene ends were 1 base for V and 4 bases for J; bases not matched to a gene: 5. CDR3 protein: CASSLVRDRGTEAFF. CDR3 sequence (DNA): TGTGCCAGCAGCTTAGTAAGAGACAGGGGCACTGAAGCTTTCTTT.

Details on this clone: The junction departs from germline at one end; a sequencing error may be responsible. The chain carries TRBV5-4 and TRBJ2-3; D might be TRBD1 (6 bases). This CDR3 has 13 residues. The germline V gene has CDR1 SGHNT and CDR2 YYREEE (reference sequence). CDR3 region: CASSPGVGFSSDF. The CDR3 region has the DNA TGTGCCAGCAGCCCAGGGGTGGGATTTTCTTCGGATTTT.

The rearrangement uses TRBV5-4 and TRBJ1-1; perhaps TRBD1 as D (6 bases). Germline values: CDR1 SGHNT, CDR2 YYREEE (reference sequence). The CDR3 extends over 14 amino acids. V lost 7 bases and J 3 bases, leaving 16 bases between the germline ends. Here the CDR3 reads CASRYRDKYTEAFF. CDR3 in DNA: TGTGCCAGCCGCTACAGGGATAAGTACACTGAAGCTTTCTTT.

The chain is built from TRBV28 and TRBJ1-3, with 7 bases fitting TRBD1. Unmatched junction bases numbered 11, after V lost 6 bases and J lost 0 bases. Per germline, CDR1 MDHEN and CDR2 SYDVKM. The CDR3 has 17 amino acids. CDR3 in DNA: TGTGCCAGCAGCGCCGCGAGGGACAGAAACTCTGGAAACACCATATATTTT. Amino acids: CASSAARDRNSGNTIYF.

This chain links TRBV5-1 with TRBJ2-7, with 7 bases matching TRBD2. There are 13 residues in the CDR3. Germline V gives CDR1 SGHRS, CDR2 YFSETQ. Trimming took 4 bases from V and 5 from J; bases not matched to a gene: 6. The CDR3 loop reads CASSGRVLDEQYF. CDR3 DNA sequence: TGCGCCAGCAGCGGGAGGGTCCTGGACGAGCAGTACTTC.

The chain couples TRBV6-2 or TRBV6-3 to TRBJ2-5, with TRBD1 matching 7 bases. V dropped 2 bases and J dropped 1; count of bases not matched to a gene: 13. CDR1 and CDR2 from the germline V gene are MNHEY and SVGEGT. The CDR3 is 18 residues long. CDR3 protein: CASSYQSGETGPQETQYF. The CDR3 DNA reads TGTGCCAGCAGTTACCAATCGGGCGAGACAGGGCCCCAAGAGACCCAGTACTTC.

This clone has a handful of counts. The rearrangement uses TRBV2 and TRBJ1-1; tentative D call: TRBD1 (6 bases). Per germline, CDR1 SNHLY and CDR2 FYNNEI. The CDR3 runs to 14 residues. Between the trimmed V and J ends, which lost 11 bases and 3 bases, there was a span of 19 bases. Written as DNA, the CDR3 is TGTGCCGACCGGAACAGGGCTTTGGACACTGAAGCTTTCTTT. It codes for CADRNRALDTEAFF. Together with reference TRBV2 and TRBJ1-1, the CDR3 gives the full variable domain: EPEVTQTPSHQVTQMGQEVILRCVPISNHLYFYWYRQILGQKVEFLVSFYNNEISEKSEIFDDQFSVERPDGSNFTLKIRSTKLEDSAMYFCADRNRALDTEAFFGQGTRLTVV.

V is TRBV9 and J is TRBJ2-3, with TRBD1 matching 9 bases. CDR3 length: 15 residues. The trim removed 2 bases at V and 3 bases at J, leaving 4 bases unmatched. The germline V gene has CDR1 SGDLS and CDR2 YYNGEE. The CDR3 DNA sequence: TGTGCCAGCAGCGTGCCGGGACAGGGAACAGATACGCAGTATTTT. It specifies CASSVPGQGTDTQYF.

This sequence joins TRBV21-1 and TRBJ2-3; the listed D gene, TRBD2, was not tested against the DNA. TRBV21-1 is deemed a pseudogene. The length of the CDR3 is 15 residues. CDR3 amino acids: CASSKLRGDTDTQYF. CDR3 nucleotides: TGTGCCAGCAGCAAATTGCGGGGGGACACAGATACGCAGTATTTT.

The rearrangement joins TRBV30 to TRBJ2-7, with 10 nucleotides matching TRBD1. CDR3 length equals 14 residues. V lost 2 bases, J lost 2 bases, and 3 bases stayed unmatched. The V gene's germline CDR1 is GTSNPN and CDR2 SVGIG (reference sequence). This CDR3 reads CAWSTGTGAYEQYF. The DNA for the CDR3 is TGTGCCTGGAGTACCGGGACAGGGGCCTACGAGCAGTACTTC.

A single count supports this clone. The V call is TRBV30, the J call TRBJ1-2; 7 nucleotides match TRBD1. The junction had 3 bases not matched to a gene; V was cut back by 2 bases and J by 3 bases. Germline CDR1 GTSNPN, CDR2 SVGIG (reference sequence). The CDR3 sequence is 13 residues long. The CDR3 region is CAWSQQGDYGYTF. CDR3 bases: TGTGCCTGGAGTCAGCAGGGGGACTATGGCTACACCTTC.

This chain links TRBV7-2 with TRBJ1-1; tentatively, D is TRBD1 (6 bases). CDR1 is SGHTA, CDR2 FQGNSA, per germline. CDR3 length equals 12 residues. V was pared by 5 bases and J by 8 bases, with 12 bases between. The CDR3 loop reads CASSPYDREAFF. In DNA, the CDR3 is TGTGCCAGCAGCCCCTACGACAGGGAAGCTTTCTTT.

The chain links TRBV5-6 to TRBJ1-2; 8 positions agree with TRBD1. This CDR3 comprises 15 residues. CDR1 and CDR2 from the germline V gene are SGHDT and YYEEEE. J gave up 7 bases and V 4 bases, and 12 bases lay outside the gene matches. The CDR3 loop reads CASSAQDRVAFGYTF. CDR3 in DNA: TGTGCCAGCAGCGCCCAGGACAGGGTTGCTTTTGGCTACACCTTC.

The V and J genes are TRBV15 and TRBJ2-5; 11 bases agree with TRBD1. V shed 4 bases, J shed 4 bases, and the junction held 11 bases outside the gene matches. CDR1 LNHNV and CDR2 YYDKDF come from the germline V gene (reference sequence). This CDR3 has 17 residues. The DNA of the CDR3 is TGTGCCACCAGCAAGCCGTTTGGACAGGGGGCGGCAGAGACCCAGTACTTC. It yields the protein CATSKPFGQGAAETQYF.